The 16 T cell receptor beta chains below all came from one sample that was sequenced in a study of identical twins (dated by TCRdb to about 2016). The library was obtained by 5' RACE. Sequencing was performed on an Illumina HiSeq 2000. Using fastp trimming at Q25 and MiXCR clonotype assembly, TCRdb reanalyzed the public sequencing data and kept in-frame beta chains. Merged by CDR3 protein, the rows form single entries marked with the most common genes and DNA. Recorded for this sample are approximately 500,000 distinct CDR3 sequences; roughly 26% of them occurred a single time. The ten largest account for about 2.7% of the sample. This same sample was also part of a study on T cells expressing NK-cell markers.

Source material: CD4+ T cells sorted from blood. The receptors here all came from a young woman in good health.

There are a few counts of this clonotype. CDR3 DNA sequence: TGTGCCAGCAGCTCGACCCCCGCACATTCGGAGCAGTTCTTC. Protein: CASSSTPAHSEQFF. The genes are TRBV11-3 and TRBJ2-1, with no clear D. V shed 4 bases and J shed 10 bases, with 17 bases lying between them. This CDR3 is built from 14 residues. The germline gives CDR1 SGHNT, CDR2 YENEEA.

The CDR3 loop reads CASSVAVVGEQYF. The CDR3 coding sequence is TGTGCCAGCAGCGTAGCCGTTGTTGGCGAGCAGTACTTC. This chain connects TRBV9 to TRBJ2-7; D gene unclear. The germline V and J ends were trimmed by 0 bases and 6 bases, with 10 bases remaining between them. The CDR3 extends over 13 amino acids. From germline, CDR1 is SGDLS and CDR2 YYNGEE. Full variable domain (remainder filled in from reference TRBV9 and TRBJ2-7): DSGVTQTPKHLITATGQRVTLRCSPRSGDLSVYWYQQSLDQGLQFLIQYYNGEERAKGNILERFSAQQFPDLHSELNLSSLELGDSALYFCASSVAVVGEQYFGPGTRLTVT.

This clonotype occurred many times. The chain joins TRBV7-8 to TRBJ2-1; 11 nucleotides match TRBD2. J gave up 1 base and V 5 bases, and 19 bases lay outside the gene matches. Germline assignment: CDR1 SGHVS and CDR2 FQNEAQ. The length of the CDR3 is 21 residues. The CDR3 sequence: CASSLGRRDVAGGPSYNEQFF. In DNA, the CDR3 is TGTGCCAGCAGCCTGGGACGGCGAGATGTAGCGGGAGGGCCGTCCTACAATGAGCAGTTCTTC.

As DNA, the CDR3 is TGTGCCAGCGAGACTAGCGAAGGAGATACGCAGTATTTT. Protein sequence: CASETSEGDTQYF. The chain recombines TRBV10-3 with TRBJ2-3, with 8 nucleotides matching TRBD2. The CDR3 has 13 amino acids. CDR1 and CDR2 (germline): ENHRY, SYGVKD. After removal of 10 bases from V and 5 bases from J, the junction contained 8 bases not matched to a gene.

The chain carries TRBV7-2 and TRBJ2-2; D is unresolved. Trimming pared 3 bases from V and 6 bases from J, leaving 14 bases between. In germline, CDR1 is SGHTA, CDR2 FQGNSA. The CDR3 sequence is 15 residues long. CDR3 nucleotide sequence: TGTGCCAGCAGCTTTATCCGAACCCCACCCGGGGAGCTGTTTTTT. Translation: CASSFIRTPPGELFF.

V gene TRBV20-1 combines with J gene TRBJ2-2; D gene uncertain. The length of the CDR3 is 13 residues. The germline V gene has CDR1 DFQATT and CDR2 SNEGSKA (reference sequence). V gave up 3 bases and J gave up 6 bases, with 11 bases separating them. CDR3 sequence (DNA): TGCAGTGCTAGGCGCGGTGGGGCCGGGGAGCTGTTTTTT. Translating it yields CSARRGGAGELFF.

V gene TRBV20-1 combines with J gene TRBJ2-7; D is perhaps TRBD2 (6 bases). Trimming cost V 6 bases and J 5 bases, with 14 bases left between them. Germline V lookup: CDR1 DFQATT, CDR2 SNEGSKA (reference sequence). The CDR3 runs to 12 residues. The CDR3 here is CSASSLANEQYF. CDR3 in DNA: TGCAGTGCGTCCTCCCTAGCGAACGAGCAGTACTTC.

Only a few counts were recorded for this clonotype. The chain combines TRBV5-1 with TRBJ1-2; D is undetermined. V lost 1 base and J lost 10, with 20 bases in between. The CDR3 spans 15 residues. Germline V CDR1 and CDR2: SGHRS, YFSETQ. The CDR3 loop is CASSLSGSGGEAYTF. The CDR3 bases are TGCGCCAGCAGCTTGTCTGGGTCGGGCGGGGAAGCCTACACCTTC.

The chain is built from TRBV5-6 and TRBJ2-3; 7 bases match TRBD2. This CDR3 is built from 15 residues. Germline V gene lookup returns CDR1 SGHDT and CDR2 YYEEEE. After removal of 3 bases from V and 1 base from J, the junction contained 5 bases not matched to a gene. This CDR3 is CASSSGGGGTDTQYF. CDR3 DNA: TGTGCCAGCAGCTCTGGGGGAGGGGGCACAGATACGCAGTATTTT.

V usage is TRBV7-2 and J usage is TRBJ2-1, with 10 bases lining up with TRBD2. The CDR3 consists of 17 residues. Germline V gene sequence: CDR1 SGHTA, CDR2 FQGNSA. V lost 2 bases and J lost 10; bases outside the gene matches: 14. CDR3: CASSLSGSAGGSREQFF. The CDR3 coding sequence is TGTGCCAGCAGCTTAAGTGGATCAGCGGGAGGGAGTCGGGAGCAGTTCTTC.

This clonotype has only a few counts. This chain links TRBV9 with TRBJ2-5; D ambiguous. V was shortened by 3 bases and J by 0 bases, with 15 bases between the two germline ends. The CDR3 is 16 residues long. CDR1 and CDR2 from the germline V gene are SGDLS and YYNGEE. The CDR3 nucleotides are TGTGCCAGCAGCGCTTTTTCCCAATCGTACCAAGAGACCCAGTACTTC. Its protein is CASSAFSQSYQETQYF.

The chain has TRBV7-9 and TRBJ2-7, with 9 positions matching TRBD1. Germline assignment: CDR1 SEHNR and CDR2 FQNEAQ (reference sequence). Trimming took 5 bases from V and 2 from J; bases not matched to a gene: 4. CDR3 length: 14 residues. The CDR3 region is CASSTRQGAYEQYF. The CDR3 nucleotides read TGTGCCAGCAGCACTAGACAGGGGGCCTACGAGCAGTACTTC.

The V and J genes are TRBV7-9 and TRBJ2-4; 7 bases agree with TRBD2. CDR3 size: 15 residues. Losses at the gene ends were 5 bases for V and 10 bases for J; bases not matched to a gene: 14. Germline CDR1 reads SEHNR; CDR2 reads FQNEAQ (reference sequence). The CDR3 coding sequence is TGTGCCAGCAGCAAAATAAGGGAGCGGGATCGGATTCAGTACTTC. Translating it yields CASSKIRERDRIQYF.

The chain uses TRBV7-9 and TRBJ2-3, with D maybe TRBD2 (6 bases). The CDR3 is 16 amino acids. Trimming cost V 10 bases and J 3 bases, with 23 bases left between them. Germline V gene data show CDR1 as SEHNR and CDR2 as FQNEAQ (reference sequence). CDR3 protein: CAMSSGLVGRTDTQYF. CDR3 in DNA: TGTGCCATGAGCTCTGGGCTAGTGGGGAGGACAGATACGCAGTATTTT.

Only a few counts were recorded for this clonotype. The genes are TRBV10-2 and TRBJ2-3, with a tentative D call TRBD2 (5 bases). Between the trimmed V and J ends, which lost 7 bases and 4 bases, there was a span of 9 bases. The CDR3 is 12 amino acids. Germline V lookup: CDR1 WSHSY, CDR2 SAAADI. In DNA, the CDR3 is TGCGCCAGCAAACAACTAGCAGATACGCAGTATTTT. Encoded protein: CASKQLADTQYF.

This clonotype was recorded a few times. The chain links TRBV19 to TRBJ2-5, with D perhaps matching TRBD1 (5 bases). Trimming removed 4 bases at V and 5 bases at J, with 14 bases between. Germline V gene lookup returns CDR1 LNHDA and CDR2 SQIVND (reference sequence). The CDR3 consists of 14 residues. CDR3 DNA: TGTGCCAGTAGTAGCACTTGGGGCGGCGAGACCCAGTACTTC. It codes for CASSSTWGGETQYF.